The present T cell receptor (beta chain) was sequenced within a study of T cell clonotyping in hematopoietic cell transplantation. The germline V gene has CDR1 SGHNT and CDR2 YYREEE (reference sequence). The CDR3 totals 15 residues. V was trimmed by 0 bases and J by 1 base, leaving 10 bases between them. The data were produced by immunoSEQ multiplex PCR, yet TCRdb's version contains in-frame clones alone and is incomplete. The data contain 25,000 to 35,000 clones, approximately 77% of them singletons. The time point: recipient sample about 28 days before transplant, after cytoreduction. The TCR comes from a man over 45 with myelodysplastic syndrome. Some clones in this sample may be carry-over from other donors' samples. This chain uses TRBV5-4 with TRBJ1-1; a possible D gene is TRBD1 (5 bases). Sequenced material: peripheral blood mononuclear cells, taken before stem cell transplant. CDR3 region: CASSLERGRNTEAFF. The CDR3 DNA is TGTGCCAGCAGCTTGGAGAGGGGACGGAACACTGAAGCTTTCTTT. Full variable domain (missing parts from reference TRBV5-4 and TRBJ1-1): ETGVTQSPTHLIKTRGQQVTLRCSSQSGHNTVSWYQQALGQGPQFIFQYYREEENGRGNFPPRFSGLQFPNYSSELNVNALELDDSALYLCASSLERGRNTEAFFGQGTRLTVV.